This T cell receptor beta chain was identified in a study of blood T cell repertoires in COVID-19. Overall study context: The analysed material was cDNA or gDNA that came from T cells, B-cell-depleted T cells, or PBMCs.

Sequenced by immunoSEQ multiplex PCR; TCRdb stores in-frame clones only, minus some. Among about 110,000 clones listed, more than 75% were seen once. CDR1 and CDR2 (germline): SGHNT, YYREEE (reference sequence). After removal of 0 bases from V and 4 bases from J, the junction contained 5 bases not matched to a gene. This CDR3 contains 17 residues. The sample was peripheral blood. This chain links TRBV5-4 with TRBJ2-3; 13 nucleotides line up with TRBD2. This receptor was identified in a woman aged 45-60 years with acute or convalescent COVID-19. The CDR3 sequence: CASSLVGTSGDSDTQYF. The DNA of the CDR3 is TGTGCCAGCAGCTTGGTCGGGACTAGCGGGGACTCAGATACGCAGTATTTT.